These 13 T cell receptor beta chains were sequenced from one sample in a study of sequential checkpoint blockade in melanoma. TCRdb's copy holds only in-frame clones and misses some; the assay was immunoSEQ multiplex PCR. The sample yields roughly 20,000 clones, roughly 72% seen once. Treatment indicated: randomized to nivolumab then ipilimumab (arm A) or the reverse (arm B). The source was CD8+ T cells sorted from blood (inferred from file names), collected from a patient given nivolumab and ipilimumab in sequence. The receptors here all came from a human donor with melanoma.

The chain carries TRBV6-5 and TRBJ2-7; TRBD2 might be the D (5 bases). The CDR3 runs 16 residues. Germline V gene sequence: CDR1 MNHEY, CDR2 SVGAGI. V was trimmed by 0 bases and J by 3 bases, leaving 15 bases between them. This CDR3 reads CASSYSTPGLGYEQYF. The CDR3 nucleotides read TGTGCCAGCAGTTACTCGACACCAGGACTCGGCTACGAGCAGTACTTC.

This clone has more than one count but fewer than ten. The V gene is TRBV7-3, the J gene TRBJ2-7; 11 bases are a match to TRBD2. This CDR3 is built from 14 residues. Germline lookup yields CDR1 SGHTA and CDR2 FQGTGA. Trimming cost V 2 bases and J 4 bases; bases outside gene matches: 1. DNA of the CDR3: TGTGCCAGCAGCTTAGTAGCGGGAGGGTACGAGCAGTACTTC. This translates into CASSLVAGGYEQYF.

This clone was counted only a few times. The V and J genes are TRBV4-1 and TRBJ1-2; TRBD1 is a possible D gene (5 bases). V was pared by 4 bases and J by 4 bases, with 16 bases between. The germline CDR1 and CDR2 sequences are MGHRA and YSYEKL. The CDR3 length is 15 residues. The CDR3 nucleotides read TGCGCCAGCAGCCCGATCCCTTACAGGATCTATGGCTACACCTTC. This gives the protein CASSPIPYRIYGYTF.

V and J are TRBV27 and TRBJ2-7, with TRBD2 identical over 7 bases. The CDR3 has 15 amino acids. The V gene end was trimmed by 3 bases and the J gene end by 2 bases; junction bases not matched to a gene: 7. Germline CDR1 MNHEY, CDR2 SMNVEV (reference sequence). The CDR3 reads CASSFGASGTYEQYF. The DNA for the CDR3 is TGTGCCAGCAGTTTTGGGGCTAGCGGTACCTACGAGCAGTACTTC.

This chain links TRBV9 with TRBJ2-2; TRBD2 aligns across 7 bases. With V trimmed by 3 bases and J by 6 bases, 8 bases remained unmatched. There are 15 residues in the CDR3. CDR1 and CDR2 from the germline V gene are SGDLS and YYNGEE. CDR3 sequence reads: CASSDRTRGPGELFF. The CDR3, as DNA: TGTGCCAGCAGCGATCGGACTAGAGGCCCCGGGGAGCTGTTTTTT. Full variable domain (outside the CDR3, taken from reference TRBV9 and TRBJ2-2): DSGVTQTPKHLITATGQRVTLRCSPRSGDLSVYWYQQSLDQGLQFLIQYYNGEERAKGNILERFSAQQFPDLHSELNLSSLELGDSALYFCASSDRTRGPGELFFGEGSRLTVL.

The chain has TRBV12-5 and TRBJ1-3, with TRBD1 matching 7 bases. Trimming removed 6 bases from V and 4 bases from J; junction bases left unmatched: 9. The CDR3 consists of 15 residues. Germline V lookup: CDR1 LGHNT, CDR2 FRNRAP. Here the CDR3 DNA reads TGTGCTAGTGGGCCCAGGACAGGTGGGGGAAACACCATATATTTT. It is translated as CASGPRTGGGNTIYF. The full variable domain, completed using reference TRBV12-5 and TRBJ1-3, is DARVTQTPRHKVTEMGQEVTMRCQPILGHNTVFWYRQTMMQGLELLAYFRNRAPLDDSGMPKDRFSAEMPDATLATLKIQPSEPRDSAVYFCASGPRTGGGNTIYFGEGSWLTVV.

The V and J genes are TRBV5-8 and TRBJ1-3, with D uncertain. This CDR3 has 12 residues. V was pared by 6 bases and J by 4 bases, with 8 bases between. Germline CDR1 reads SGHTS; CDR2 reads YDEGEE. DNA of the CDR3: TGTGCCAGCACATTCGGGGGAAACACCATATATTTT. Amino acid sequence: CASTFGGNTIYF.

This clone came up a few times. The V gene is TRBV21-1, the J gene TRBJ2-1; TRBD2, the table's D call, lacks a check against the DNA. TRBV21-1 represents a pseudogene. This CDR3 has 17 residues. DNA of the CDR3: TGTGCCAGCAGCGAGCGGTTGCTACACCATTCCGACAATGAGCAGTTCTTC. This encodes CASSERLLHHSDNEQFF.

The chain couples TRBV11-3 to TRBJ1-1, with D perhaps TRBD1 (6 bases). Germline CDR1 reads SGHNT; CDR2 reads YENEEA. The CDR3 covers 17 residues. The V and J ends lost 1 base and 0 bases respectively, with 15 bases between them. The CDR3 DNA reads as TGTGCCAGCAGCTTAGCCCCCCCACAGGGACTGAACACTGAAGCTTTCTTT. Translated: CASSLAPPQGLNTEAFF.

The DNA for the CDR3 is TGTGCCAGCAGTCGAATCTACGACAGGGACACTGAAGCTTTCTTT. Its translation: CASSRIYDRDTEAFF. The gene calls are TRBV6-5 and TRBJ1-1; 7 nucleotides align to TRBD1. V lost 5 bases and J lost 3; bases outside the gene matches: 9. There are 15 residues in the CDR3. Germline V gene sequence: CDR1 MNHEY, CDR2 SVGAGI.

This clone was counted only a few times. The J gene is TRBJ1-5, the V gene TRBV7-9; tentative D call: TRBD1 (5 bases). V lost 1 base, J lost 3 bases, and 7 bases lay in between. CDR1 is SEHNR and CDR2 is FQNEAQ in the germline V gene (reference sequence). The CDR3 consists of 14 residues. The CDR3 DNA reads as TGTGCCAGCAGCTTAGGACAGCTCAATCAGCCCCAGCATTTT. Translating gives CASSLGQLNQPQHF.

In the case of this clone: A much larger clone differs by one base, so this may be a read error. The chain employs TRBV4-1 and TRBJ2-3; 7 bases agree with TRBD2. The CDR3 consists of 19 residues. In germline, CDR1 is MGHRA, CDR2 YSYEKL. The junction had 17 bases not matched to a gene; V was cut back by 0 bases and J by 5 bases. The CDR3 spells CASSQDLGLAVRGGDTQYF. The CDR3 bases are TGCGCCAGCAGCCAAGATCTGGGGCTAGCGGTCCGGGGAGGAGATACGCAGTATTTT.

Concerning this clone itself: A far larger clone is a single base away, which makes a read error likely. The V gene is TRBV5-1, the J gene TRBJ1-2; 10 bases are a match to TRBD1. After removal of 2 bases from V and 4 bases from J, the junction contained 11 bases not matched to a gene. The CDR3 sequence is 17 residues long. In germline, CDR1 is SGHRS, CDR2 YFSETQ. The CDR3 protein is CASSFPGQGFDGYGYTF. CDR3 coding DNA: TGCGCCAGCAGCTTTCCGGGACAGGGGTTTGACGGCTATGGCTACACCTTC.